Listed below are T cell receptor beta chains from one sample, sequenced in a study of T-cell reconstitution after alpha-beta-depleted transplantation in children. One entry per CDR3 protein results from TCRdb running MiXCR on the PCR reads. The sample consists of 55,000 to 65,000 distinct CDR3 sequences, roughly 45% of them appearing once. The sample consisted of PBMCs, mostly from graft donor cells, taken 360 days after TCRalphabeta/CD19-depleted stem cell transplant. The receptor source for this set is a male patient aged 10 to 17 who had a stem cell transplant for acute lymphoblastic leukemia, so the T cells may come from the graft donor. Both conserved end residues are trimmed from each CDR3. A D gene is named only where the DNA matches it firmly.

v_call: TRBV15; d_call: .; cdr3_aa: ATRNNEQF
v_call: TRBV27; d_call: TRBD1; cdr3_aa: ATLGQPNTGELF
v_call: TRBV20-1; d_call: TRBD1; cdr3_aa: SATRPGGGEKLF
v_call: TRBV27; d_call: .; cdr3_aa: ASRNRGLTDTQY
v_call: TRBV7-9; d_call: TRBD1; cdr3_aa: ASSSWTGANEKLF
v_call: TRBV12-3/TRBV12-4; d_call: TRBD2; cdr3_aa: ASSLRSGRNNEQF
v_call: TRBV12-3/TRBV12-4; d_call: TRBD2; cdr3_aa: ASSLPPSTSGGRYNEQF
v_call: TRBV9; d_call: .; cdr3_aa: ASSVGFGTYEQY
v_call: TRBV12-3/TRBV12-4; d_call: .; cdr3_aa: ASVGDSGPIVY
v_call: TRBV7-2; d_call: .; cdr3_aa: ASSLGGAGDYEQY
v_call: TRBV20-1; d_call: .; cdr3_aa: SARSGGETQY
v_call: TRBV27; d_call: TRBD1; cdr3_aa: ASSITGETGELF
v_call: TRBV4-1; d_call: TRBD2; cdr3_aa: ASRAREGRYEQY
v_call: TRBV15; d_call: .; cdr3_aa: ATSRELLGKIAGELF
v_call: TRBV20-1; d_call: .; cdr3_aa: SARVPTSGSPLH
v_call: TRBV5-1; d_call: TRBD1; cdr3_aa: ASSLTGVQSYNEQF
v_call: TRBV28; d_call: TRBD1; cdr3_aa: ASSPIGTGWSYEQY
v_call: TRBV12-3/TRBV12-4; d_call: .; cdr3_aa: ASSLVEKLF
v_call: TRBV20-1; d_call: .; cdr3_aa: SAGGLTGELF
v_call: TRBV6-5; d_call: .; cdr3_aa: ASSFGASNQPQH
v_call: TRBV27; d_call: .; cdr3_aa: ASSSEGSSYEQY
v_call: TRBV29-1; d_call: .; cdr3_aa: SGLQGFRAEAF